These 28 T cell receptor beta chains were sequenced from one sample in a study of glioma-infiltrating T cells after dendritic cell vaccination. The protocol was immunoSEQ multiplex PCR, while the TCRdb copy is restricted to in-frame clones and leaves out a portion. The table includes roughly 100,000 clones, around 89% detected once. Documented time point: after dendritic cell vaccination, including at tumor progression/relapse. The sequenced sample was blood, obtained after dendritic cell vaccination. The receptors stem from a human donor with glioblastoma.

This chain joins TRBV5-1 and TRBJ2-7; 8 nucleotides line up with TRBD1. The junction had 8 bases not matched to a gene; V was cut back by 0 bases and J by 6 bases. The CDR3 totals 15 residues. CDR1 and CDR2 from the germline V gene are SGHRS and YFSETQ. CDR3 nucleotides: TGCGCCAGCAGCTTGGTATCAGGGGGCACGAGCGAGCAGTACTTC. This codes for CASSLVSGGTSEQYF.

CDR3 nucleotides: TGTGCCAGCAGCCCCGACAGTTTCTATGGCTACACCTTC. This codes for CASSPDSFYGYTF. The chain joins TRBV7-9 to TRBJ1-2; D may be TRBD1 (5 bases). This CDR3 contains 13 residues. Trimming left V 5 bases short and J 4 bases short, with 11 bases between. Germline CDR1 and CDR2: SEHNR and FQNEAQ (reference sequence). Drawing the rest from reference TRBV7-9 and TRBJ1-2, the complete variable domain is DTGVSQNPRHKITKRGQNVTFRCDPISEHNRLYWYRQTLGQGPEFLTYFQNEAQLEKSRLLSDRFSAERPKGSFSTLEIQRTEQGDSAMYLCASSPDSFYGYTFGSGTRLTVV.

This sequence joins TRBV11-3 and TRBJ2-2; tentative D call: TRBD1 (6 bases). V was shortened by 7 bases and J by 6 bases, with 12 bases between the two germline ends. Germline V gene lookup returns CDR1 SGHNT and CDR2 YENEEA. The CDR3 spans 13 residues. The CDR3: CASIHRDPGELFF. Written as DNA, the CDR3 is TGTGCCAGCATACACAGGGATCCCGGGGAGCTGTTTTTT.

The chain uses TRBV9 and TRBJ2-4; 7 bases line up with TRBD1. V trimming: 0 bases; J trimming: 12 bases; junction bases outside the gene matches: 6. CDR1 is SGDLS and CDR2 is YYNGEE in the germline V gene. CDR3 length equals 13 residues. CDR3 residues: CASSVEEGAAQYF. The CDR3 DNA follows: TGTGCCAGCAGCGTAGAAGAGGGGGCGGCTCAGTACTTC.

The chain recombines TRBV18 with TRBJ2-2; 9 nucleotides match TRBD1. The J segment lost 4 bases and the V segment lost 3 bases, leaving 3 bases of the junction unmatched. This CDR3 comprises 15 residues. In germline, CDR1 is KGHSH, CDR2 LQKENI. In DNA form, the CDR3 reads TGTGCCAGCTCACCGGGACAGGGTCCCACCGGGGAGCTGTTTTTT. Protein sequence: CASSPGQGPTGELFF.

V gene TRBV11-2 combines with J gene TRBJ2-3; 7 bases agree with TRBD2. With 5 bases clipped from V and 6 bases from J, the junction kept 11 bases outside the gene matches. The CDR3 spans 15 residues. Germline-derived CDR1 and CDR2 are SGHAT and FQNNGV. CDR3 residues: CASSPSGPGGDTQYF. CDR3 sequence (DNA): TGTGCCAGCAGCCCTAGCGGCCCCGGAGGGGATACGCAGTATTTT.

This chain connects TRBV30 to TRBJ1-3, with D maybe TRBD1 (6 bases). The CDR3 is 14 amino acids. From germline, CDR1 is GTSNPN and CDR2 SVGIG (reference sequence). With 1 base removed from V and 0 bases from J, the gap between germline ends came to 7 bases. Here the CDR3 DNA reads TGTGCCTGGAGTGAGGACAGCTCTGGAAACACCATATATTTT. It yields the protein CAWSEDSSGNTIYF.

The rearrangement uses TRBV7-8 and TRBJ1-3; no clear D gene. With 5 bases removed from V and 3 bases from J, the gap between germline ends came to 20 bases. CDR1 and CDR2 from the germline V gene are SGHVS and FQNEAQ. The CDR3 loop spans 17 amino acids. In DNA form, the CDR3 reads TGTGCCAGCAGCCCCCTTGCGGCCCTAGGTGGTGGAAACACCATATATTTT. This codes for CASSPLAALGGGNTIYF.

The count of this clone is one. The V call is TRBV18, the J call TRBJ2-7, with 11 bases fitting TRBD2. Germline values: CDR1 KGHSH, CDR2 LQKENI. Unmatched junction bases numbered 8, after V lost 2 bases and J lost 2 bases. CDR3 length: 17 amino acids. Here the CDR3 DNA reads TGTGCCAGCTCACCATCCCTAGCGGGGGGCCAGACCTACGAGCAGTACTTC. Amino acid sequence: CASSPSLAGGQTYEQYF. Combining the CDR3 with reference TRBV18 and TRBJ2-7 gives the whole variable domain NAGVMQNPRHLVRRRGQEARLRCSPMKGHSHVYWYRQLPEEGLKFMVYLQKENIIDESGMPKERFSAEFPKEGPSILRIQQVVRGDSAAYFCASSPSLAGGQTYEQYFGPGTRLTVT.

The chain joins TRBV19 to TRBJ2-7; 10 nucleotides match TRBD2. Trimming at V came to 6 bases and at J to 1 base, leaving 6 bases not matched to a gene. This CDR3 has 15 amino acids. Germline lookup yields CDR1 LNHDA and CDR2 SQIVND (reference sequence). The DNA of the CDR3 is TGTGCCAGTAGCGGGACTAGCGCTCTATCCTACGAGCAGTACTTC. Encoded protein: CASSGTSALSYEQYF.

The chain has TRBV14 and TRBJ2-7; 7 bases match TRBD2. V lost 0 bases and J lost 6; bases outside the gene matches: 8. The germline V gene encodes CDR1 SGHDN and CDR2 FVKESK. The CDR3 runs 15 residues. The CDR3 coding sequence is TGTGCCAGCAGCCAAGAGGGGGGAGGGCCTTTCGAGCAGTACTTC. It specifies CASSQEGGGPFEQYF.

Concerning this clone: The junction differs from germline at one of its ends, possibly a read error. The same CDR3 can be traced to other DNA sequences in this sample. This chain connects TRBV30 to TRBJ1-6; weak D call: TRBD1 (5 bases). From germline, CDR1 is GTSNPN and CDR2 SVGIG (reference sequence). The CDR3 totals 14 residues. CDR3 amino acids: CAWSSDNGNSPLHF. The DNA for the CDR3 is TGTGCCTGGAGTTCGGACAACGGTAATTCCCCCCTCCACTTT.

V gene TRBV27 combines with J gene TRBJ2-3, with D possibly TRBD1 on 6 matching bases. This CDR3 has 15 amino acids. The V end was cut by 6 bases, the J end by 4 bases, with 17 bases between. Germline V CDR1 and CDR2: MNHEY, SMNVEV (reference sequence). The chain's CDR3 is CASRPGATGPDTQYF. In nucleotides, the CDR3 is TGTGCCAGCAGACCAGGCGCTACAGGGCCAGATACGCAGTATTTT.

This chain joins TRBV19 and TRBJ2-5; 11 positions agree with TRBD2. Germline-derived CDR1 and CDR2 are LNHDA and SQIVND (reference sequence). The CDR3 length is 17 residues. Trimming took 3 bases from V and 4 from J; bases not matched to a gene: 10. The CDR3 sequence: CASSMDRLAGGRETQYF. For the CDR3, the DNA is TGTGCCAGTAGTATGGACCGTTTAGCGGGGGGGCGAGAGACCCAGTACTTC.

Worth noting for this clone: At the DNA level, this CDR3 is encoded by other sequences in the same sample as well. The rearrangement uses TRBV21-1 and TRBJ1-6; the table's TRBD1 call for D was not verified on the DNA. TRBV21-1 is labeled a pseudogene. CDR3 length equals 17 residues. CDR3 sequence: CASSPGQESSYNSPLHF. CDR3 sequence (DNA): TGTGCCAGCAGCCCAGGACAGGAGAGCTCCTATAATTCACCCCTCCACTTT.

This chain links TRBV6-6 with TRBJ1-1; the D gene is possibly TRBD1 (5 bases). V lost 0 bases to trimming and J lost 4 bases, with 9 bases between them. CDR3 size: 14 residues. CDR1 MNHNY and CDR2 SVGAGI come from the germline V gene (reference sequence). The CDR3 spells CASSYSQGVTEAFF. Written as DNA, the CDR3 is TGTGCCAGCAGTTACTCGCAGGGTGTCACTGAAGCTTTCTTT.

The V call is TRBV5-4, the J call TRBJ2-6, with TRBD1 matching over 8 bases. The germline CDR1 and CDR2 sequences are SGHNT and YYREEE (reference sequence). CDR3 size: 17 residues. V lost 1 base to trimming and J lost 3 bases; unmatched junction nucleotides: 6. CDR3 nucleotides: TGTGCCAGCAGCTTGAGGACAGGGCGAAGTGGGGCCAACGTCCTGACTTTC. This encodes CASSLRTGRSGANVLTF.

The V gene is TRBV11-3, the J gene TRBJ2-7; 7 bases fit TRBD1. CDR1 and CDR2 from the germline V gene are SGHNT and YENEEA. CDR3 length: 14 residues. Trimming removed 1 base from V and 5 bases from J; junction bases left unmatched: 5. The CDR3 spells CASSLVGQSNEQYF. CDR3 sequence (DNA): TGTGCCAGCAGCTTAGTGGGACAGTCCAACGAGCAGTACTTC.

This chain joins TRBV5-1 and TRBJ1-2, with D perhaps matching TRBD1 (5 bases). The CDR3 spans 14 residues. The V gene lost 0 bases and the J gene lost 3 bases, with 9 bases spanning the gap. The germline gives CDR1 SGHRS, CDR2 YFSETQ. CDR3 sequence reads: CASSLAGGDYGYTF. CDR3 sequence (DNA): TGCGCCAGCAGCTTGGCCGGGGGGGACTATGGCTACACCTTC.

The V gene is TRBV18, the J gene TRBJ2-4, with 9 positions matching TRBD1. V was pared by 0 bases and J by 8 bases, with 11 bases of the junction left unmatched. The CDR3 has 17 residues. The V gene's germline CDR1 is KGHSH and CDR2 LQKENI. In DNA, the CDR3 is TGTGCCAGCTCACCACCTCGGACAGGGGTCGATTTAGACATTCAGTACTTC. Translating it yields CASSPPRTGVDLDIQYF. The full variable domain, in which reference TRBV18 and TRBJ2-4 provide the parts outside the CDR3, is NAGVMQNPRHLVRRRGQEARLRCSPMKGHSHVYWYRQLPEEGLKFMVYLQKENIIDESGMPKERFSAEFPKEGPSILRIQQVVRGDSAAYFCASSPPRTGVDLDIQYFGAGTRLSVL.

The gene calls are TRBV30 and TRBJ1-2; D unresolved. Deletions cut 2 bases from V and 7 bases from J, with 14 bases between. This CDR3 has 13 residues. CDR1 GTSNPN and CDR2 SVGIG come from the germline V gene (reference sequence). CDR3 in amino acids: CAWSSGLSGGYTF. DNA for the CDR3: TGTGCCTGGAGTAGTGGGCTCAGCGGTGGCTACACCTTC.

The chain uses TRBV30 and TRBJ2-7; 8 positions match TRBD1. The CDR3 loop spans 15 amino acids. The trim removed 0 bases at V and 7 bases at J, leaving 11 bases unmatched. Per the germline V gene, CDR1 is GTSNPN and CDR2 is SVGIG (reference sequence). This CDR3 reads CAWSVGWQGAGEQYF. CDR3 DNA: TGTGCCTGGAGTGTAGGGTGGCAGGGGGCAGGAGAGCAGTACTTC.

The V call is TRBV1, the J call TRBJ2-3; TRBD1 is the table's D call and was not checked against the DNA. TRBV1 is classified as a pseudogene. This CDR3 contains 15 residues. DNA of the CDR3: TGCACCAGCAGCTTTTGGGGACAGGGGGTCGATACGCAGTATTTT. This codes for CTSSFWGQGVDTQYF.

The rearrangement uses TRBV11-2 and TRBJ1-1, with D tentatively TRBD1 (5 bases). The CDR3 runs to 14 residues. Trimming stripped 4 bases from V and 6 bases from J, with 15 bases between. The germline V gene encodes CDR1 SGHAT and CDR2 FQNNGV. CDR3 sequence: CASSSISRASEAFF. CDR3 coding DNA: TGTGCCAGCAGCTCCATCAGCAGGGCCTCTGAAGCTTTCTTT.

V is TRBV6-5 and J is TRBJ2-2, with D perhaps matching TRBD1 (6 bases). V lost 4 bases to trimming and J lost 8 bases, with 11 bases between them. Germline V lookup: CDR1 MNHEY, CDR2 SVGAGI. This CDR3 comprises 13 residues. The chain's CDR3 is CASSSNRAGELFF. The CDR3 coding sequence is TGTGCCAGCAGTTCCAACAGGGCGGGGGAGCTGTTTTTT.

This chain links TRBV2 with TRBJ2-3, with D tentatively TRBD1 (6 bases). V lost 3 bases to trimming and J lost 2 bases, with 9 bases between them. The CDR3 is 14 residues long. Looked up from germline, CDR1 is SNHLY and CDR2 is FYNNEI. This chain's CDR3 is CASSDQGSTDTQYF. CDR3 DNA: TGTGCCAGCAGTGACCAGGGGTCCACAGATACGCAGTATTTT.

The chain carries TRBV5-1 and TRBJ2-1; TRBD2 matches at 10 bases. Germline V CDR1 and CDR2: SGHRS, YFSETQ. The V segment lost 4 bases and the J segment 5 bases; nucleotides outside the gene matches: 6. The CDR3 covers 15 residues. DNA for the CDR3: TGCGCCAGCAGCGAAGCGGGGGGGCCTGACAATGAGCAGTTCTTC. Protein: CASSEAGGPDNEQFF.

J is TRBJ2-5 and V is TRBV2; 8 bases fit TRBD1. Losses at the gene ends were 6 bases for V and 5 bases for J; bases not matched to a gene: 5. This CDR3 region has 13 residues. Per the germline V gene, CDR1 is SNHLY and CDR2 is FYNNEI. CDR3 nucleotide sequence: TGTGCCAGCAGCAGGGGGCAGGGGGAGACCCAGTACTTC. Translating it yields CASSRGQGETQYF.